Listed here are 12 T cell receptor beta chains from one sample, sequenced in a study of T-cell memory formation after mild COVID-19. Using its own MiXCR run on the 5' RACE reads, TCRdb lists one record per CDR3 protein. Of 190,000 or so distinct CDR3 sequences in the sample, approximately 30% were seen once. The specimen sequenced was PBMCs or a T cell subset sorted from them (not recorded which). Every receptor here comes from an adult woman who had mild COVID-19 (a few samples of this study predate the infection). Cell type and time point are not known.

The chain uses TRBV5-1 and TRBJ2-5; 16 bases align to TRBD2. Germline V lookup: CDR1 SGHRS, CDR2 YFSETQ. This CDR3 spans 18 amino acids. V shed 4 bases, J shed 4 bases, and the junction held 10 bases outside the gene matches. The CDR3 nucleotides are TGCGCCAGCAGCCCGAGGGGACTAGCGGGAGGGCCGGGAGAGACCCAGTACTTC. Translating gives CASSPRGLAGGPGETQYF.

The chain links TRBV4-2 to TRBJ1-2; 8 nucleotides line up with TRBD1. This CDR3 spans 16 amino acids. Germline loops: CDR1 LGHNA, CDR2 YNFKEQ. V was pared by 4 bases and J by 3 bases, with 10 bases of the junction left unmatched. For the CDR3, the DNA is TGTGCCAGCAGCCTCACCCAGGACAGGGTGGACTATGGCTACACCTTC. It encodes CASSLTQDRVDYGYTF.

This sequence joins TRBV20-1 and TRBJ2-5; D is perhaps TRBD2 (5 bases). The germline V gene has CDR1 DFQATT and CDR2 SNEGSKA (reference sequence). The germline V and J ends were trimmed by 3 bases and 1 base, with 18 bases remaining between them. The CDR3 runs to 16 residues. In DNA form, the CDR3 reads TGCAGTGCTAGGTCCCCGGGAAGGACGACCCAAGAGACCCAGTACTTC. This encodes CSARSPGRTTQETQYF.

This clonotype was seen ten or more times. The V and J genes are TRBV6-1 and TRBJ2-3; 9 nucleotides align to TRBD2. Germline CDR1 is MNHNS and CDR2 is SASEGT. The CDR3 contains 15 residues. V lost 6 bases and J lost 4; bases outside the gene matches: 8. The CDR3 DNA reads TGTGCCAGCAGAGCTCTTAGCGGGGGCTCAGATACGCAGTATTTT. Its protein product is CASRALSGGSDTQYF.

The rearrangement joins TRBV20-1 to TRBJ2-7; TRBD2 is a possible D gene (5 bases). Germline loops: CDR1 DFQATT, CDR2 SNEGSKA (reference sequence). The V end lost 1 base, the J end lost 0 bases, and 13 bases lay between the germline ends. The CDR3 has 15 amino acids. CDR3 region: CSARALDFSSYEQYF. The CDR3 DNA follows: TGCAGTGCTAGAGCCTTGGACTTTAGCTCCTACGAGCAGTACTTC.

The V and J genes are TRBV12-3 or TRBV12-4 and TRBJ2-3; D not certain. The CDR3 loop spans 13 amino acids. Trimming cost V 6 bases and J 4 bases, with 11 bases left between them. The CDR3 DNA is TGTGCCAGCAGACCTAATCCGGCAGATACGCAGTATTTT. This encodes CASRPNPADTQYF.

This chain connects TRBV5-1 to TRBJ2-1; D is undetermined. The CDR3 loop spans 16 amino acids. Germline values: CDR1 SGHRS, CDR2 YFSETQ. The germline V and J ends were trimmed by 0 bases and 4 bases, with 14 bases remaining between them. For the CDR3, the DNA is TGCGCCAGCAGCTTGGGGTCCAGCCTCGGGTACAATGAGCAGTTCTTC. Its translation is CASSLGSSLGYNEQFF.

This clonotype was picked up a small number of times. The rearrangement uses TRBV19 and TRBJ2-3, with D perhaps TRBD1 or TRBD2 (5 bases each). The CDR3 loop spans 16 amino acids. CDR1 LNHDA and CDR2 SQIVND come from the germline V gene (reference sequence). Trimming left V 10 bases short and J 6 bases short, with 26 bases between. The CDR3 DNA reads TGTGCCACCGCAGCCCGGGGCCGCGATAAAGTGGATACGCAGTATTTT. Its protein product is CATAARGRDKVDTQYF.

The chain employs TRBV7-2 and TRBJ2-1; D is possibly TRBD1 or TRBD2 (5 bases each). The germline gives CDR1 SGHTA, CDR2 FQGNSA. The V and J ends lost 3 bases and 8 bases respectively, with 23 bases between them. The CDR3 has 17 residues. CDR3 DNA: TGTGCCAGCAGCTTCCCAGACCCGGGACCCCTTGGAGATGAGCAGTTCTTC. It specifies CASSFPDPGPLGDEQFF.

This chain links TRBV6-6 with TRBJ2-2; no definite D call. The germline gives CDR1 MNHNY, CDR2 SVGAGI (reference sequence). The CDR3 is made up of 14 amino acids. The ends were cut back, 6 bases at V and 3 bases at J, with 11 bases in the middle. In DNA form, the CDR3 reads TGTGCCAGCAGACAGATAGAGGACACCGGGGAGCTGTTTTTT. This gives the protein CASRQIEDTGELFF.

This clonotype was detected a few times. This chain joins TRBV5-1 and TRBJ2-5, with D tentatively TRBD2 (6 bases). The germline V gene has CDR1 SGHRS and CDR2 YFSETQ. V shed 3 bases and J shed 3 bases, with 12 bases lying between them. The CDR3 is made up of 14 amino acids. CDR3 sequence: CASSSRPGEETQYF. In DNA, the CDR3 is TGCGCCAGCAGCTCGAGGCCGGGGGAAGAGACCCAGTACTTC.

The gene calls are TRBV5-1 and TRBJ1-1; D call uncertain. The germline CDR1 and CDR2 sequences are SGHRS and YFSETQ. CDR3 length: 15 residues. Trimming removed 0 bases from V and 7 bases from J, with 16 bases in between. CDR3 nucleotide sequence: TGCGCCAGCAGCTTGGTTTTGTCGCCCGTTCATGAAGCTTTCTTT. Translated: CASSLVLSPVHEAFF.